This TCR beta chain was profiled in a study of cytomegalovirus exposure and HLA in healthy donors. V was pared by 0 bases and J by 4 bases, with 8 bases of the junction left unmatched. The CDR3 has 18 residues. Germline lookup yields CDR1 SGHRS and CDR2 YFSETQ. The PCR contained 60 Vbeta and 13 Jbeta primers. TCRdb's table, derived via immunoSEQ multiplex PCR, lists solely in-frame clones and lacks some. The sample has roughly 200,000 clones. Source material: PBMCs. The genes are TRBV5-1 and TRBJ2-3; 13 bases align to TRBD2. The sequence came from a man aged 25 to 40 in good health and CMV-seronegative. This CDR3 is CASSLGTSGSGNPDTQYF. CDR3 nucleotides: TGCGCCAGCAGCTTGGGGACTAGCGGGAGCGGAAACCCAGATACGCAGTATTTT.